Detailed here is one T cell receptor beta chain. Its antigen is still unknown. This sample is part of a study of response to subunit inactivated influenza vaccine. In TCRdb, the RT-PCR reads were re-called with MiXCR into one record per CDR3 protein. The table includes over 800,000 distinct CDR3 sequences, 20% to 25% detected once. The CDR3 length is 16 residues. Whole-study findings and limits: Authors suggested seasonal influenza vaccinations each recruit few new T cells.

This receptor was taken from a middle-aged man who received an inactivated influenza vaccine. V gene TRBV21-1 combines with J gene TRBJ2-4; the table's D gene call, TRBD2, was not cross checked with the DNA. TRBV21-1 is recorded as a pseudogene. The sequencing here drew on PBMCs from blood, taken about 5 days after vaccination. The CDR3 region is CASSKGVREGKNIQYF. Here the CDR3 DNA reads TGTGCCAGCAGCAAAGGAGTGCGGGAGGGCAAAAACATTCAGTACTTC.